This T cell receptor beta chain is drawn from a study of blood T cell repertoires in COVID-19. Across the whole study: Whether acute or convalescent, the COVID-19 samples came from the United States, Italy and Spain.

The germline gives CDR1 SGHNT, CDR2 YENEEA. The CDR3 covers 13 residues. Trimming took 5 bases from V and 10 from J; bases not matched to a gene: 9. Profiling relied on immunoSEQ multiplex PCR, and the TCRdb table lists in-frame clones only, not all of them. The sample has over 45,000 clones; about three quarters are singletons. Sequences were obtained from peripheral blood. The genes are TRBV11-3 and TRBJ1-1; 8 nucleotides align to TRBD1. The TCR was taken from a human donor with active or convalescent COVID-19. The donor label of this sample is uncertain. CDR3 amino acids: CASSTGQGTVAFF. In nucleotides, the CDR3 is TGTGCCAGCAGCACCGGACAGGGTACGGTAGCTTTCTTT.